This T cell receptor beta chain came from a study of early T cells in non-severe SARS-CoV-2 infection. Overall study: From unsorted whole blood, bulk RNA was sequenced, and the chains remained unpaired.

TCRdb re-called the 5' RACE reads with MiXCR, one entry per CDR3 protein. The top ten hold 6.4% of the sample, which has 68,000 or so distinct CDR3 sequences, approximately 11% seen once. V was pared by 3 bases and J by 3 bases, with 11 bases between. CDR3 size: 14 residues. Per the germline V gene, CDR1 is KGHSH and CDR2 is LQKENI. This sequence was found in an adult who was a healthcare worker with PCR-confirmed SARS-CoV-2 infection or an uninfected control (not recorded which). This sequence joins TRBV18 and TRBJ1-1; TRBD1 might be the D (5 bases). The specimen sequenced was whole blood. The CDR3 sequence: CASSPTDIDTEAFF. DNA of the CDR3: TGTGCCAGCTCACCGACAGATATTGACACTGAAGCTTTCTTT.